Sequencing of this T cell receptor beta chain was carried out in a study of human T cells and chemical hapten exposure. As for time point: pre-sensitization, week 0. Treatment indicated: therapeutic diphenylcyclopropenone sensitization with weekly scalp DPC. Every donor had alopecia and was 18 to 70 years old; all were suitable for DPC. In the original analysis: Counts of TCRs in each sample centred on a median of around 92,000 and extended from around 25,000 to 690,000. A single record per CDR3 protein comes from TCRdb applying MiXCR to the RACE reads. None of the V and J calls come from the authors' own analysis; TCRdb made them. The sample has some 51,000 distinct CDR3 sequences, 9.4% seen once. Germline V gene data show CDR1 as LGHDT and CDR2 as YNNKEL (reference sequence). The CDR3 sequence is 16 residues long. Trimming removed 1 base at V and 2 bases at J, with 15 bases between.

This material consisted of whole blood, taken in connection with sensitization to the hapten diphenylcyclopropenone (DPC). J is TRBJ2-7 and V is TRBV3-1; D perhaps matches TRBD1 (6 bases). The sequence was obtained from a woman aged 40 to 50 with alopecia areata. Some clones in this sample may be carry-over from other donors' samples. CDR3 sequence (DNA): TGTGCCAGCAGCCAAGTTGATGGCAGGGGAGCCTACGAGCAGTACTTC. It specifies CASSQVDGRGAYEQYF.